These 17 T cell receptor beta chains came from one sample sequenced in a study of T cell repertoires in cytomegalovirus infection. MiXCR, applied by TCRdb to the reads, yields one record per CDR3 protein. Of roughly 200,000 distinct CDR3 sequences detected, 17% appear once; the ten largest clones hold approximately 26%. The sample comprised CD8+ T cells from PBMCs. The receptors come from a human donor in good health (CMV status not recorded). Some clones in this sample may be carry-over from other donors' samples.

In this sample, this clonotype turned up a few times. This chain uses TRBV28 with TRBJ2-7, with 11 bases aligning to TRBD1. Germline CDR1 reads MDHEN; CDR2 reads SYDVKM. V gave up 3 bases and J gave up 5 bases; unmatched junction bases: 9. CDR3 length: 16 amino acids. In nucleotides, the CDR3 is TGTGCCAGCAGTTTTATCGACGGACAGGGGGCAGACGAGCAGTACTTC. Amino acid sequence: CASSFIDGQGADEQYF. The whole variable domain, filled in from reference TRBV28 and TRBJ2-7, reads DVKVTQSSRYLVKRTGEKVFLECVQDMDHENMFWYRQDPGLGLRLIYFSYDVKMKEKGDIPEGYSVSREKKERFSLILESASTNQTSMYLCASSFIDGQGADEQYFGPGTRLTVT.

This clonotype showed up just a few times. V gene TRBV7-2 combines with J gene TRBJ1-2; D not resolved. This CDR3 has 14 residues. Trimming removed 2 bases from V and 4 bases from J, with 11 bases in between. CDR1 is SGHTA and CDR2 is FQGNSA in the germline V gene. The CDR3 loop reads CASSLIVAVYGYTF. Written as DNA, the CDR3 is TGTGCCAGCAGCTTAATTGTGGCAGTCTATGGCTACACCTTC.

This chain connects TRBV6-2 or TRBV6-3 to TRBJ2-3, with no clear D. Germline V gives CDR1 MNHEY, CDR2 SVGEGT. With 4 bases removed from V and 2 bases from J, the gap between germline ends came to 10 bases. CDR3 size: 14 residues. CDR3 bases: TGTGCCAGCAGTTTGTACGGAATCACAGATACGCAGTATTTT. It translates to CASSLYGITDTQYF.

This clonotype was seen only a few times. The rearrangement joins TRBV7-9 to TRBJ2-7; tentatively, D is TRBD1 (6 bases). The V end lost 3 bases, the J end lost 3 bases, and 15 bases lay between the germline ends. This CDR3 region has 15 residues. Germline CDR1 SEHNR, CDR2 FQNEAQ (reference sequence). The DNA for the CDR3 is TGTGCCAGCAGCTTCGACGGACAGTGGGGCTACGAGCAGTACTTC. Translated: CASSFDGQWGYEQYF.

This clonotype was counted between two and nine times. The V call is TRBV12-3 or TRBV12-4, the J call TRBJ1-5; D call uncertain. The CDR3 runs 13 residues. With 3 bases removed from V and 5 bases from J, the gap between germline ends came to 8 bases. The CDR3 here is CASSLAPHQPQHF. The CDR3 DNA is TGTGCCAGCAGTTTGGCCCCGCATCAGCCCCAGCATTTT.

In its sample, this clonotype was seen many times. The chain has TRBV7-2 and TRBJ2-3; D gene unclear. The CDR3 covers 14 residues. Looked up from germline, CDR1 is SGHTA and CDR2 is FQGNSA. Trimming took 2 bases from V and 3 from J, leaving 9 bases between them. The CDR3 DNA reads as TGTGCCAGCAGCTTACGAGTGGGGACAGATACGCAGTATTTT. The encoded protein is CASSLRVGTDTQYF. The variable domain in full, completed from reference TRBV7-2 and TRBJ2-3, reads GAGVSQSPSNKVTEKGKDVELRCDPISGHTALYWYRQSLGQGLEFLIYFQGNSAPDKSGLPSDRFSAERTGGSVSTLTIQRTQQEDSAVYLCASSLRVGTDTQYFGPGTRLTVL.

This clonotype was recorded a few times. The V call is TRBV7-9, the J call TRBJ2-2; D is possibly TRBD1 or TRBD2 (5 bases each). V lost 6 bases and J 5 bases, leaving 16 bases between the germline ends. This CDR3 contains 15 residues. The germline gives CDR1 SEHNR, CDR2 FQNEAQ (reference sequence). The CDR3 is CASRSPRDGTGELFF. The CDR3 region has the DNA TGTGCCAGCAGGTCGCCTCGGGACGGGACCGGGGAGCTGTTTTTT.

This clonotype was seen at least ten times. This chain uses TRBV12-3 or TRBV12-4 with TRBJ2-4, with a tentative D call TRBD1 (5 bases). V was clipped by 5 bases and J by 3 bases, with 14 bases between them. This CDR3 region has 15 residues. The DNA of the CDR3 is TGTGCCAGCAGTCCGCAGGGCCTGGACAAAAACATTCAGTACTTC. Translated: CASSPQGLDKNIQYF.

This clonotype occurred a few times. The rearrangement links TRBV11-2 to TRBJ2-5; 7 nucleotides match TRBD1. Germline V gene data show CDR1 as SGHAT and CDR2 as FQNNGV. CDR3 length equals 13 residues. After removal of 5 bases from V and 2 bases from J, the junction contained 2 bases not matched to a gene. This CDR3 is CASSLQGQETQYF. CDR3 bases: TGTGCCAGCAGCCTACAGGGGCAAGAGACCCAGTACTTC.

This clonotype came up many times. The J gene is TRBJ1-4, the V gene TRBV7-2; TRBD1 is a possible D gene (5 bases). The germline V and J ends were trimmed by 1 base and 7 bases, with 16 bases remaining between them. The CDR3 loop spans 16 amino acids. Germline-derived CDR1 and CDR2 are SGHTA and FQGNSA. This chain's CDR3 is CASSLGAGGAGEKLFF. CDR3 nucleotides: TGTGCCAGCAGCTTAGGCGCGGGAGGGGCCGGTGAAAAACTGTTTTTT.

The genes are TRBV7-9 and TRBJ2-1, with 10 nucleotides matching TRBD2. There are 14 residues in the CDR3. Germline V gene sequence: CDR1 SEHNR, CDR2 FQNEAQ (reference sequence). Trimming removed 5 bases from V and 7 bases from J; junction bases left unmatched: 5. CDR3 DNA sequence: TGTGCCAGCAGCCACGGACTAGCGGTGAATGAGCAGTTCTTC. Residues: CASSHGLAVNEQFF.

This clonotype was counted many times. This chain links TRBV6-5 with TRBJ2-2; the D is unclear. CDR3 length: 15 residues. CDR1 and CDR2 from the germline V gene are MNHEY and SVGAGI. Deletions cut 0 bases from V and 2 bases from J, with 7 bases between. CDR3 nucleotide sequence: TGTGCCAGCAGTTACTCTATAAAAAACACCGGGGAGCTGTTTTTT. Translating it yields CASSYSIKNTGELFF.

This clonotype is labeled medium-sized. V gene TRBV7-8 combines with J gene TRBJ1-3, with D maybe TRBD1 (6 bases). Germline V CDR1 and CDR2: SGHVS, FQNEAQ. Trimming took off 5 bases at V and 2 bases at J, with 13 bases between the two ends. The CDR3 spans 15 residues. The CDR3 bases are TGTGCCAGCAGCCCTCGGGGGGCGGCTGGAAACACCATATATTTT. Amino acids: CASSPRGAAGNTIYF.

This clonotype was detected a few times. The chain combines TRBV27 with TRBJ2-1; 9 nucleotides match TRBD1. Germline V gene sequence: CDR1 MNHEY, CDR2 SMNVEV (reference sequence). J gave up 5 bases and V 4 bases, and 9 bases lay outside the gene matches. CDR3 length equals 16 residues. The DNA of the CDR3 is TGTGCCAGCAGTTACACCTCCGGGACAGGGCACAATGAGCAGTTCTTC. This encodes CASSYTSGTGHNEQFF.

As for this clonotype: A junction boundary mismatches the germline segment, possibly from a read error. The CDR3 here is CDSSLTSGGPYEQYF. In DNA, the CDR3 is TGTGACAGCAGTCTGACTAGCGGGGGACCCTACGAGCAGTACTTC. The V gene is TRBV6-2 or TRBV6-3, the J gene TRBJ2-7; TRBD2 agrees at 12 bases. Looked up from germline, CDR1 is MNHEY and CDR2 is SVGEGT. The CDR3 is made up of 15 amino acids.

The chain has TRBV6-2 or TRBV6-3 and TRBJ2-1, with 8 bases matching TRBD2. The CDR3 extends over 15 amino acids. J gave up 4 bases and V 11 bases, and 13 bases lay outside the gene matches. Germline values: CDR1 MNHEY, CDR2 SVGEGT. This CDR3 is CAALGGGRIYNEQFF. DNA for the CDR3: TGTGCCGCCCTTGGCGGGGGGCGAATATACAATGAGCAGTTCTTC.

The chain carries TRBV7-9 and TRBJ2-1; TRBD1 aligns across 9 bases. Germline V CDR1 and CDR2: SEHNR, FQNEAQ (reference sequence). V dropped 2 bases and J dropped 3; count of bases not matched to a gene: 5. This CDR3 spans 16 amino acids. Written as DNA, the CDR3 is TGTGCCAGCAGCTTATGGGGACAGGGATTCTACAATGAGCAGTTCTTC. Its protein is CASSLWGQGFYNEQFF. Full variable domain (rest looked up from reference TRBV7-9 and TRBJ2-1): DTGVSQNPRHKITKRGQNVTFRCDPISEHNRLYWYRQTLGQGPEFLTYFQNEAQLEKSRLLSDRFSAERPKGSFSTLEIQRTEQGDSAMYLCASSLWGQGFYNEQFFGPGTRLTVL.